This TCR beta chain was recovered during a study of blood T cell repertoires in COVID-19. Across the study: Some COVID-19 samples were acute and others convalescent; all came from the United States, Italy and Spain. The analysed material was cDNA or gDNA that came from T cells, B-cell-depleted T cells, or PBMCs.

In the source study's methods: Estimates of nucleated cell counts were drawn from the amplification of reference gene primers. The table came from immunoSEQ multiplex PCR; TCRdb's copy has only in-frame clones and leaves some out. That table supplies the V and J calls and clone size; D and trimming were determined from the DNA. The sample includes about 70,000 clones, over 65% of them seen just once. V was cut by 3 bases and J by 2 bases, with 13 bases left in between. The CDR3 consists of 14 residues. Looked up from germline, CDR1 is GTSNPN and CDR2 is SVGIG (reference sequence). The origin of this receptor is a woman aged 65 to 85 with acute or convalescent COVID-19. Sequencing input: peripheral blood. V usage is TRBV30 and J usage is TRBJ2-5; TRBD1 might be the D (5 bases). The CDR3 region is CAWRGTGTQETQYF. CDR3 in DNA: TGTGCCTGGAGGGGCACAGGTACGCAAGAGACCCAGTACTTC.